These 27 T cell receptor beta chains were all obtained from the same sample, sequenced in a study of breast tumors, draining lymph nodes, adjacent tissues. MiXCR was run by TCRdb on the multiplex PCR reads, yielding one entry per CDR3 protein. The repertoire holds fewer than 300,000 distinct CDR3 sequences, with 32% as singletons. Axillary draining lymph nodes of breast cancer patients supplied the node samples. The specimen was axillary lymph node tissue. These receptors came from a female donor with breast cancer. Some clones in this sample may be carry-over from other donors' samples.

This chain connects TRBV10-3 to TRBJ2-7; 8 bases match TRBD1. Germline assignment: CDR1 ENHRY and CDR2 SYGVKD. The J segment lost 7 bases and the V segment lost 4 bases, leaving 12 bases of the junction unmatched. The CDR3 contains 15 residues. CDR3 nucleotide sequence: TGTGCCATCAGTGTGACAGGGGAAGACTTTTTGGAGCAGTACTTC. Translating gives CAISVTGEDFLEQYF.

This clonotype was recorded at least ten times. The rearrangement links TRBV29-1 to TRBJ2-5, with D perhaps matching TRBD2 (6 bases). The germline gives CDR1 SQVTM, CDR2 ANQGSEA. The CDR3 covers 13 residues. Deletions cut 4 bases from V and 4 bases from J, with 13 bases between. For the CDR3, the DNA is TGCAGCGTTGGGTGGGGGGTACGAGAGACCCAGTACTTC. Its protein is CSVGWGVRETQYF. The whole variable domain, filled in from reference TRBV29-1 and TRBJ2-5, reads SAVISQKPSRDICQRGTSLTIQCQVDSQVTMMFWYRQQPGQSLTLIATANQGSEATYESGFVIDKFPISRPNLTFSTLTVSNMSPEDSSIYLCSVGWGVRETQYFGPGTRLLVL.

Only one count was recorded for this clonotype. A clone one base away is much larger, so this may be a read error. This chain uses TRBV5-4 with TRBJ2-3; 7 bases agree with TRBD2. Germline assignment: CDR1 SGHNT and CDR2 YYREEE (reference sequence). The CDR3 consists of 13 residues. CDR3 sequence: CANSPGGGDTQYF. CDR3 sequence (DNA): TGTGCCAACAGCCCGGGGGGAGGAGATACGCAGTATTTT.

At least ten counts were recorded for this clonotype. The V call is TRBV20-1, the J call TRBJ2-1; D uncertain. The CDR3 length is 15 residues. The germline V gene has CDR1 DFQATT and CDR2 SNEGSKA (reference sequence). V gave up 1 base and J gave up 7 bases, with 17 bases separating them. The CDR3 protein is CSARGAQGFENEQFF. The CDR3 DNA sequence: TGCAGTGCTAGAGGAGCCCAAGGATTTGAGAATGAGCAGTTCTTC.

As regards this clonotype: The CDR3 does not end in the conserved phenylalanine or tryptophan, so this is likely a read error. V gene TRBV5-1 combines with J gene TRBJ2-6; TRBD2 agrees at 7 bases. The CDR3 spans 17 residues. CDR1 SGHRS and CDR2 YFSETQ come from the germline V gene. Trimming at V came to 0 bases and at J to 4 bases, leaving 7 bases not matched to a gene. The CDR3 nucleotides are TGCGCCAGCAGCTTGGCTAGCGGACACTCCGGGGCCAACGTCCTGACTTAC. It encodes CASSLASGHSGANVLTY.

The chain combines TRBV6-2 or TRBV6-3 with TRBJ2-5; 10 bases fit TRBD2. The CDR3 is 17 residues long. The germline gives CDR1 MNHEY, CDR2 SVGEGT. The junction had 13 bases not matched to a gene; V was cut back by 5 bases and J by 4 bases. CDR3 amino acids: CASSPLLSGRASETQYF. CDR3 nucleotide sequence: TGTGCCAGCAGTCCCCTCCTAAGCGGGAGGGCCTCAGAGACCCAGTACTTC.

This clonotype has a count of ten or more. The gene calls are TRBV7-2 and TRBJ1-5; D unclear. Trimming removed 3 bases at V and 2 bases at J, with 8 bases between. The germline V gene encodes CDR1 SGHTA and CDR2 FQGNSA. The CDR3 has 14 residues. The CDR3 reads CASSFPTGNQPQHF. The CDR3 bases are TGTGCCAGCAGCTTTCCTACGGGCAATCAGCCCCAGCATTTT.

This clonotype appeared a single time. The chain joins TRBV20-1 to TRBJ2-1, with 12 positions matching TRBD2. The V gene's germline CDR1 is DFQATT and CDR2 SNEGSKA (reference sequence). The CDR3 sequence is 15 residues long. Trimming removed 3 bases from V and 8 bases from J; junction bases left unmatched: 8. CDR3 region: CSASAGLAGSHEQFF. Written as DNA, the CDR3 is TGCAGTGCTAGTGCGGGACTAGCGGGTAGCCATGAGCAGTTCTTC.

This clonotype showed up many times. The chain joins TRBV12-3 or TRBV12-4 to TRBJ2-2; D is perhaps TRBD1 (6 bases). V was trimmed by 5 bases and J by 0 bases, leaving 13 bases between them. The CDR3 spans 16 residues. In DNA, the CDR3 is TGTGCCAGCAGTCCGCCTGACAGGTCGAACACCGGGGAGCTGTTTTTT. As protein: CASSPPDRSNTGELFF.

This clonotype showed up many times. This chain joins TRBV11-2 and TRBJ2-1; D remains ambiguous. CDR1 and CDR2 from the germline V gene are SGHAT and FQNNGV. Trimming took 1 base from V and 4 from J, leaving 5 bases between them. The CDR3 loop spans 13 amino acids. Here the CDR3 reads CASSLGSYNEQFF. DNA of the CDR3: TGTGCCAGCAGCTTAGGCAGTTACAATGAGCAGTTCTTC.

The sample holds many counts of this clonotype. The genes are TRBV12-3 or TRBV12-4 and TRBJ2-7; maybe TRBD2 (5 bases). V was cut by 5 bases and J by 3 bases, with 11 bases left in between. CDR3 length: 13 amino acids. CDR3 protein: CASSPWEFYEQYF. DNA of the CDR3: TGTGCCAGCAGTCCCTGGGAGTTCTACGAGCAGTACTTC.

This rearrangement joins TRBV18 to TRBJ2-3; no reliable D call. CDR3 length equals 15 residues. Between the trimmed V and J ends, which lost 2 bases and 0 bases, there was a span of 9 bases. CDR1 is KGHSH and CDR2 is LQKENI in the germline V gene. CDR3 DNA: TGTGCCAGCTCACCAGATCGAGTGAGCACAGATACGCAGTATTTT. Translation gives CASSPDRVSTDTQYF.

This clonotype was recorded at least ten times. V gene TRBV9 combines with J gene TRBJ1-5, with D perhaps matching TRBD1 (5 bases). The CDR3 spans 15 residues. The germline V and J ends were trimmed by 4 bases and 5 bases, with 16 bases remaining between them. Germline CDR1 is SGDLS and CDR2 is YYNGEE. The CDR3 is CASSPQGGDHQPQHF. CDR3 nucleotide sequence: TGTGCCAGCAGCCCCCAGGGAGGGGACCATCAGCCCCAGCATTTT.

This clonotype was found many times. The V call is TRBV9, the J call TRBJ2-1; D is unclear. The CDR3 is made up of 13 amino acids. V was pared by 0 bases and J by 1 base, with 2 bases between. The germline V gene encodes CDR1 SGDLS and CDR2 YYNGEE. The CDR3, as DNA: TGTGCCAGCAGCGTAGGGTCCTACAATGAGCAGTTCTTC. It encodes CASSVGSYNEQFF. The full variable domain, with the rest looked up from reference TRBV9 and TRBJ2-1, is DSGVTQTPKHLITATGQRVTLRCSPRSGDLSVYWYQQSLDQGLQFLIQYYNGEERAKGNILERFSAQQFPDLHSELNLSSLELGDSALYFCASSVGSYNEQFFGPGTRLTVL.

The chain carries TRBV11-2 and TRBJ2-3, with 7 bases matching TRBD2. The junction had 20 bases not matched to a gene; V was cut back by 3 bases and J by 11 bases. CDR1 is SGHAT and CDR2 is FQNNGV in the germline V gene. CDR3 length: 17 residues. DNA of the CDR3: TGTGCCAGCAGCTTGTCTAGCGGAAATCCCTCCTACAATGAGCAGTATTTT. Translation: CASSLSSGNPSYNEQYF.

The genes are TRBV30 and TRBJ1-1, with no clear D. This CDR3 contains 10 residues. Germline V lookup: CDR1 GTSNPN, CDR2 SVGIG (reference sequence). V dropped 5 bases and J dropped 7 bases, with 8 bases sitting between them. The CDR3: CAWGRIEAFF. CDR3 bases: TGTGCCTGGGGCAGGATTGAAGCTTTCTTT.

The V and J genes are TRBV14 and TRBJ2-3; D possibly corresponds to TRBD1 (5 bases). This CDR3 spans 13 amino acids. V was cut by 1 base and J by 11 bases, with 13 bases left in between. The germline V gene encodes CDR1 SGHDN and CDR2 FVKESK. CDR3 sequence (DNA): TGTGCCAGCAGCCAAGGACAGTACAATGAGCAGTATTTT. This codes for CASSQGQYNEQYF.

The rearrangement joins TRBV6-2 or TRBV6-3 to TRBJ2-7, with 8 bases aligning to TRBD2. Germline values: CDR1 MNHEY, CDR2 SVGEGT. V was clipped by 5 bases and J by 6 bases; unmatched bases: 9. The CDR3 covers 14 residues. The CDR3 region is CASSHGGGAFEQYF. The CDR3 DNA reads TGTGCCAGCAGTCACGGGGGGGGCGCATTCGAGCAGTACTTC.

There are many counts of this clonotype. The chain couples TRBV19 to TRBJ2-6; D gene uncertain. CDR3 length: 12 residues. CDR1 and CDR2 from the germline V gene are LNHDA and SQIVND (reference sequence). Trimming shortened V by 9 bases and J by 2 bases, and 5 bases separated the two germline ends. The CDR3 here is CASMTGANVLTF. CDR3 nucleotide sequence: TGTGCCAGCATGACTGGGGCCAACGTCCTGACTTTC.

The table lists this clonotype with a few counts. A read error may explain this, as a much larger clone is one base away. The chain joins TRBV9 to TRBJ2-7; either TRBD1 or TRBD2 may fit D (5 bases each). The CDR3 loop spans 14 amino acids. CDR1 and CDR2 from the germline V gene are SGDLS and YYNGEE. In nucleotides, the CDR3 is TGTGCCAGCAGCGTAGGTGGGCCCCGGGACGAGCAGTCCTTC. Its protein product is CASSVGGPRDEQSF.

This clonotype has a handful of counts. The chain recombines TRBV19 with TRBJ1-1; D is perhaps TRBD1 (5 bases). The CDR3 spans 18 residues. Germline values: CDR1 LNHDA, CDR2 SQIVND (reference sequence). V gave up 7 bases and J gave up 3 bases, with 27 bases separating them. CDR3 sequence reads: CASKPGGDWERGDTEAFF. CDR3 in DNA: TGTGCCAGTAAACCCGGGGGTGACTGGGAACGAGGTGACACTGAAGCTTTCTTT.

The table lists this clonotype with many counts. The V gene is TRBV7-9, the J gene TRBJ1-2; D unclear. The CDR3 spans 15 residues. Germline lookup yields CDR1 SEHNR and CDR2 FQNEAQ (reference sequence). Deletions cut 2 bases from V and 0 bases from J, with 10 bases between. The CDR3 region is CASSLPGGTNYGYTF. CDR3 DNA: TGTGCCAGCAGCTTACCCGGCGGCACTAACTATGGCTACACCTTC.

This clonotype occurred many times. V is TRBV30 and J is TRBJ2-7; D ambiguous. Trimming left V 0 bases short and J 10 bases short, with 13 bases between. The CDR3 totals 12 residues. Germline CDR1 GTSNPN, CDR2 SVGIG (reference sequence). The DNA for the CDR3 is TGTGCCTGGAGTGTACAGAGGTTGAGACAGTACTTC. It encodes CAWSVQRLRQYF.

The J gene is TRBJ2-1, the V gene TRBV6-2 or TRBV6-3; D is undetermined. There are 11 residues in the CDR3. The V gene's germline CDR1 is MNHEY and CDR2 SVGEGT. V was shortened by 7 bases and J by 6 bases, with 7 bases between the two germline ends. In DNA, the CDR3 is TGTGCCAGCAACCCGCCCAATGAGCAGTTCTTC. This translates into CASNPPNEQFF.

The chain employs TRBV24-1 and TRBJ2-5, with D perhaps matching TRBD2 (7 bases). The CDR3 totals 16 residues. Trimming removed 4 bases from V and 2 bases from J, with 16 bases in between. Germline assignment: CDR1 KGHDR and CDR2 SFDVKD. CDR3 loop: CATSDPTGRVQETQYF. CDR3 DNA: TGTGCCACCAGTGACCCTACAGGGAGGGTACAAGAGACCCAGTACTTC.

In its sample, this clonotype was seen many times. The chain joins TRBV7-3 to TRBJ2-5, with D possibly matching TRBD2 (5 bases). Trimming removed 1 base from V and 2 bases from J, with 8 bases in between. CDR3 length: 14 amino acids. Germline V CDR1 and CDR2: SGHTA, FQGTGA. The DNA of the CDR3 is TGTGCCAGCAGCTTAATTGCGGGTCAAGAGACCCAGTACTTC. This encodes CASSLIAGQETQYF.

The gene calls are TRBV7-2 and TRBJ1-5; D remains ambiguous. Germline values: CDR1 SGHTA, CDR2 FQGNSA. Trimming removed 2 bases from V and 1 base from J, with 12 bases in between. The CDR3 contains 16 residues. The CDR3 loop is CASSLSARESNQPQHF. The CDR3 DNA sequence: TGTGCCAGCAGCTTATCGGCCAGAGAGAGCAATCAGCCCCAGCATTTT.